This T cell receptor (beta chain) was identified during a study of cytomegalovirus exposure and HLA in healthy donors. The study's findings and limits: CMV serostatus was the only immune exposure information that was available. Follow-up analysis seemed to connect common viral pathogens with several of the most significant clusters identified.

The length of the CDR3 is 13 residues. Trimming removed 0 bases from V and 3 bases from J, with 6 bases in between. Germline-derived CDR1 and CDR2 are SGDLS and YYNGEE. A word on this clone: Antigen unknown. The sample has other DNA sequences that encode this CDR3 too.

Primers: 60 Vbeta forward and 13 Jbeta reverse. The table came from immunoSEQ multiplex PCR; TCRdb's copy has only in-frame clones and leaves some out. The sample has some 160,000 clones; roughly 80% are singletons. The specimen sequenced was PBMCs. This sequence joins TRBV9 and TRBJ1-1, with D unresolved. The sequence derives from a woman aged 45-59 years in good health and CMV-seronegative. The DNA for the CDR3 is TGTGCCAGCAGCGTAGACATGTACACTGAAGCTTTCTTT. The encoded protein is CASSVDMYTEAFF. The full variable domain, completed using reference TRBV9 and TRBJ1-1, is DSGVTQTPKHLITATGQRVTLRCSPRSGDLSVYWYQQSLDQGLQFLIQYYNGEERAKGNILERFSAQQFPDLHSELNLSSLELGDSALYFCASSVDMYTEAFFGQGTRLTVV.